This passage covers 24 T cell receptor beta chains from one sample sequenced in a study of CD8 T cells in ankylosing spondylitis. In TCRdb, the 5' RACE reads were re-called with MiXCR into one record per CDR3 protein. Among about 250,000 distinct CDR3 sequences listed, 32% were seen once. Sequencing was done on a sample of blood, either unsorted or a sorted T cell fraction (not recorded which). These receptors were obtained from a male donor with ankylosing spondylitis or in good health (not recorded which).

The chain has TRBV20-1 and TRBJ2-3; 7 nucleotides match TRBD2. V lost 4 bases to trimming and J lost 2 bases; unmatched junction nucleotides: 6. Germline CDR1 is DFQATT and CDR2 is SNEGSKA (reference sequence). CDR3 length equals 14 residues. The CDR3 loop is CSAKVGTNTDTQYF. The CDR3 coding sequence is TGCAGTGCTAAGGTCGGGACTAACACAGATACGCAGTATTTT.

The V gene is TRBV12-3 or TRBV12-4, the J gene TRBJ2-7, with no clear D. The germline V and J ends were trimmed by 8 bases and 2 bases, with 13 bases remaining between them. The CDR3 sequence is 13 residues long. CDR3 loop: CASATGQAYEQYF. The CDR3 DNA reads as TGTGCCAGCGCCACCGGCCAGGCCTACGAGCAGTACTTC.

The chain's CDR3 is CSVVGPTYEQYF. The CDR3 DNA reads as TGCAGCGTCGTGGGACCGACCTACGAGCAGTACTTC. The chain uses TRBV29-1 and TRBJ2-7, with D perhaps being TRBD1 or TRBD2 (5 bases each). Trimming shortened V by 6 bases and J by 2 bases, and 11 bases separated the two germline ends. Germline CDR1 and CDR2: SQVTM and ANQGSEA. CDR3 size: 12 residues.

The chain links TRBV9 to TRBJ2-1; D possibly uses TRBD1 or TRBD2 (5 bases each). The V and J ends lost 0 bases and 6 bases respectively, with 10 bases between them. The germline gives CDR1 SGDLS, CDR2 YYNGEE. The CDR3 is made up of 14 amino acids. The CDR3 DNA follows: TGTGCCAGCAGCGTAGCGGGGACGGTCAATGAGCAGTTCTTC. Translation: CASSVAGTVNEQFF.

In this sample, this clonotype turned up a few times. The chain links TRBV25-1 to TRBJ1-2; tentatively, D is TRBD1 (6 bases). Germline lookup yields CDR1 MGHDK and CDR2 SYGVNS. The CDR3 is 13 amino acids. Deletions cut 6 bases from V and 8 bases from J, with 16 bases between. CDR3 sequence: CASSLTGLEGYTF. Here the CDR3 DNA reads TGTGCCAGCAGCCTCACAGGGCTTGAGGGCTACACCTTC.

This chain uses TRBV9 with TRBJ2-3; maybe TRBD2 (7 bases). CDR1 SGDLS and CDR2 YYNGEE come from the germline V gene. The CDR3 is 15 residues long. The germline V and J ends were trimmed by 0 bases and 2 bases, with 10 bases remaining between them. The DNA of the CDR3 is TGTGCCAGCAGCGTAGATGGGGGGGCCACAGATACGCAGTATTTT. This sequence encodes CASSVDGGATDTQYF.

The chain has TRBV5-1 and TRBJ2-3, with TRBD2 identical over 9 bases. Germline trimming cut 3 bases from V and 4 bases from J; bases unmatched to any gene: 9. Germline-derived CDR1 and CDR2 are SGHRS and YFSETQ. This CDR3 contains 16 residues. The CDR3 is CASSYKGRGGPDTQYF. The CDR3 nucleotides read TGCGCCAGCAGCTATAAGGGGCGGGGGGGCCCAGATACGCAGTATTTT.

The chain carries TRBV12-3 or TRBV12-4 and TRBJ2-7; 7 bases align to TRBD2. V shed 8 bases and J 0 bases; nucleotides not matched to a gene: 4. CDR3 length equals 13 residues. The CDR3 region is CASRAGLSYEQYF. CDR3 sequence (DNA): TGTGCCAGCCGAGCGGGACTCTCCTACGAGCAGTACTTC.

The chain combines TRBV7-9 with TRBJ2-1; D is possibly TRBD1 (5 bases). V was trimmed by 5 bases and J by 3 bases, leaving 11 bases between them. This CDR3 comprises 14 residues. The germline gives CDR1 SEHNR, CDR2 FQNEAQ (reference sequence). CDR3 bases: TGTGCCAGCAGCGCGTTAACAGGCTACAATGAGCAGTTCTTC. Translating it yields CASSALTGYNEQFF.

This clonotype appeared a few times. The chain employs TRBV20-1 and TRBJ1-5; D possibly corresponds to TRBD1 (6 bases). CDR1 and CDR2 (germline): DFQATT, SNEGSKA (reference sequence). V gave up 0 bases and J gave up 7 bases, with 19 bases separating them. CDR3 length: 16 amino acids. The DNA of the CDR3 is TGCAGTGCTAGAGATCGGCTGGGAGGGGGGTCCCAGCCCCAGCATTTT. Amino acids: CSARDRLGGGSQPQHF.

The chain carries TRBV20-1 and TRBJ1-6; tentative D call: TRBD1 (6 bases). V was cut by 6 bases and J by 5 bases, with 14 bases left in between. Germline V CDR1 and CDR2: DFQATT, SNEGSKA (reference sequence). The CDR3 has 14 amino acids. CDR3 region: CSANRVRNNSPLHF. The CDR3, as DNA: TGCAGTGCCAACAGGGTTAGGAATAATTCACCCCTCCACTTT.

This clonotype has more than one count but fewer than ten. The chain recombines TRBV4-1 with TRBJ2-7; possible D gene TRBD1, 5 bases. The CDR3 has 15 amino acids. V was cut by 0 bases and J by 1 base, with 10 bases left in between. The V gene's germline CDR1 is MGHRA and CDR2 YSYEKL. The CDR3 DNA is TGCGCCAGCAGCCAAGATGGCGACAGTTCCTACGAGCAGTACTTC. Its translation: CASSQDGDSSYEQYF.

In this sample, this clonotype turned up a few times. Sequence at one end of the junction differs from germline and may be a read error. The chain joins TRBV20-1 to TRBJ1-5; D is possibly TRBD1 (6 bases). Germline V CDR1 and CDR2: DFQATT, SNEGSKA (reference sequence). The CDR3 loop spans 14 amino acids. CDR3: CSTRQELSNQPQHF. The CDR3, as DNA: TGCAGTACTAGACAGGAATTGAGCAATCAGCCCCAGCATTTT.

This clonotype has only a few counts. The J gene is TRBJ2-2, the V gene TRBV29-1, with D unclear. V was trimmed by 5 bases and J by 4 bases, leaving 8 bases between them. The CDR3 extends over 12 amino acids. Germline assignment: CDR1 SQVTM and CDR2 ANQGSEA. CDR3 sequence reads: CSVYGFTGELFF. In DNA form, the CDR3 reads TGCAGCGTTTATGGGTTCACCGGGGAGCTGTTTTTT.

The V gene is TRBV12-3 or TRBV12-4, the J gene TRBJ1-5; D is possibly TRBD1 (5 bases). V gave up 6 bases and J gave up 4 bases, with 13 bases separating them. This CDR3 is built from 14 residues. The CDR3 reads CASSDYGTNQPQHF. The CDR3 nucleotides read TGTGCCAGCAGCGACTACGGGACGAATCAGCCCCAGCATTTT.

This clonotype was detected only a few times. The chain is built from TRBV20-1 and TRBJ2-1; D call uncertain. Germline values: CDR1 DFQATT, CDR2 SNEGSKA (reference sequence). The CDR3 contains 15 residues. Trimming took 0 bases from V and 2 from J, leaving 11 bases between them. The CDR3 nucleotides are TGCAGTGCTAGAGATCTAGGACCGACCTACAATGAGCAGTTCTTC. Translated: CSARDLGPTYNEQFF.

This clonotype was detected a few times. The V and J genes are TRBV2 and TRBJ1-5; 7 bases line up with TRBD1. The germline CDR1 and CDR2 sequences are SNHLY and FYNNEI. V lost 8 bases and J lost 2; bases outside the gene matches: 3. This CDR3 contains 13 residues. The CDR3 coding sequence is TGTGCCAGCCAGGGGGAGGGCAATCAGCCCCAGCATTTT. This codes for CASQGEGNQPQHF.

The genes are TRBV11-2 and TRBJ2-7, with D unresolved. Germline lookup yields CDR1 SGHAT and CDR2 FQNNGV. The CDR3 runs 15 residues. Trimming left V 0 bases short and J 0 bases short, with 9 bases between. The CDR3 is CASSLDRRSSYEQYF. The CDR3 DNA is TGTGCCAGCAGCTTAGACAGGCGAAGCTCCTACGAGCAGTACTTC.

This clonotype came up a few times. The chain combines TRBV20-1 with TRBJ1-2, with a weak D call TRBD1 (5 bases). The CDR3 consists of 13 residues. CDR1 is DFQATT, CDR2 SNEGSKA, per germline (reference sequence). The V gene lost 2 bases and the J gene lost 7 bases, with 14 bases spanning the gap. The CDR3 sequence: CSARLPDGGGYTF. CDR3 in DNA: TGCAGTGCTAGACTACCCGATGGGGGTGGCTACACCTTC.

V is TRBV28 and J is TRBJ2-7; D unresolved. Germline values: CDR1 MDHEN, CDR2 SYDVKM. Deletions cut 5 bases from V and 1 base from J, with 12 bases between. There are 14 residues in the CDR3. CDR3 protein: CASSPLRASYEQYF. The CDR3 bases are TGTGCCAGCAGTCCCCTCCGGGCTTCCTACGAGCAGTACTTC.

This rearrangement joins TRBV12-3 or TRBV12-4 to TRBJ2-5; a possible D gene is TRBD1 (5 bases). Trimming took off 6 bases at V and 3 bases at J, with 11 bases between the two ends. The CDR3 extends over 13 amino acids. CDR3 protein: CASSLTAKETQYF. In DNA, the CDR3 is TGTGCCAGCAGCCTGACAGCGAAAGAGACCCAGTACTTC.

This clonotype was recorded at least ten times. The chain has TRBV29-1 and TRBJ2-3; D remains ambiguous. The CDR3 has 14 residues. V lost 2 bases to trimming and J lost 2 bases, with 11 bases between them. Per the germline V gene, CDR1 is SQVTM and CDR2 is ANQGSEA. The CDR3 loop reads CSVERWSPTDTQYF. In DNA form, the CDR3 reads TGCAGCGTTGAAAGGTGGTCCCCCACAGATACGCAGTATTTT.

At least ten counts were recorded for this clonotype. In DNA, the CDR3 is TGTGCCGTCCAGGATATATCTTCAGATACGCAGTATTTT. This encodes CAVQDISSDTQYF. The chain carries TRBV6-1 and TRBJ2-3; D is undetermined. Germline CDR1 MNHNS, CDR2 SASEGT. V was trimmed by 11 bases and J by 4 bases, leaving 16 bases between them. The CDR3 runs to 13 residues.

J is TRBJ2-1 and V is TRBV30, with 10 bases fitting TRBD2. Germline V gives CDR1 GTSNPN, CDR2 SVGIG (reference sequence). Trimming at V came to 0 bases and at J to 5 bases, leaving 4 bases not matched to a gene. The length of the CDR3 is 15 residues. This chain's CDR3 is CAWSVSTSGDNEQFF. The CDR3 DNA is TGTGCCTGGAGTGTTAGTACTAGCGGGGACAATGAGCAGTTCTTC.